This TCR beta chain was sequenced for a study of blood T cell repertoires in COVID-19. Repertoires were generated with immunoSEQ multiplex PCR, while TCRdb's copy carries only in-frame clones and drops some. The table shows approximately 250,000 clones, with approximately 86% occurring only once. CDR1 and CDR2 from the germline V gene are SEHNR and FQNEAQ (reference sequence). The CDR3 runs 13 residues. V dropped 10 bases and J dropped 4 bases, with 11 bases sitting between them. The rearrangement uses TRBV7-9 and TRBJ2-6, with D unclear. Sequencing was carried out using peripheral blood. The TCR was taken from a man aged 35 to 55 with active or convalescent COVID-19. The CDR3 coding sequence is TGTGCCACCCAGGTAACCGGGGCCAACGTCCTGACTTTC. Its protein is CATQVTGANVLTF.